This T cell receptor (beta chain) was obtained from a study of shared T cell receptors in the human thymus. Only in-frame clones appear in the TCRdb table, and some are missing; sequencing was by immunoSEQ multiplex PCR. This sample has over 450,000 clones; about four fifths occur once, and the top ten carry more than 0.01%. V shed 3 bases and J 5 bases; nucleotides not matched to a gene: 4. Germline CDR1 is SGHRS and CDR2 is YFSETQ. The CDR3 contains 14 residues. This sample was also put to use in a study of human thymus T cells.

This rearrangement joins TRBV5-1 to TRBJ2-3; 9 positions match TRBD1. This TCR was sampled from a boy under three years old with a congenital heart defect. The sample was thymocytes. CDR3 residues: CASSSGTGIDTQYF. In nucleotides, the CDR3 is TGCGCCAGCAGCTCCGGGACAGGGATAGATACGCAGTATTTT.